This is a list of T cell receptor beta chains from one sample in a study of T cells after yellow fever vaccination. In TCRdb, the 5' RACE reads were re-called with MiXCR into one record per CDR3 protein. The repertoire has about 320,000 distinct CDR3 sequences, around 4.5% of them found once; the top ten carry 15% to 20%. Sample: PBMCs, taken 15 days after the yellow fever booster vaccination. Receptors originate from a man in his late teens or twenties who received the YFV17D yellow fever vaccine. Each CDR3 is given with its conserved first and last residue. A D gene is named only where the DNA matches it firmly. Part of the rows lack a size; the others show once, few, many or a class for expanded clones.

>TRBV24-1|TRBJ2-1|few|-|12
TGTGCCACCAGTGTATCGGGAAATGAGCAGTTCTTC
CATSVSGNEQFF
>TRBV12-3/TRBV12-4|TRBJ1-4|few|-|14
TGTGCCAGCAGGCTGACAGACACTAATGAAAAACTGTTTTTT
CASRLTDTNEKLFF
>TRBV6-1|TRBJ1-1|-|TRBD1|12
TGTGCCAGCAGTGGACAGGGGATTGAAGCTTTCTTT
CASSGQGIEAFF
>TRBV7-9|TRBJ2-3|many|-|13
TGTGCCAGCAGCTTATTGCGCACAGATACGCAGTATTTT
CASSLLRTDTQYF
>TRBV15|TRBJ1-5|many|-|15
TGTGCCACCAGCGTATACAGGGCGGGCAATCAGCCCCAGCATTTT
CATSVYRAGNQPQHF
>TRBV5-6|TRBJ1-3|many|TRBD1|17
TGTGCCAGCAGCCTGTATGACAGGGAAGCTTACGGAAACACCATATATTTT
CASSLYDREAYGNTIYF
>TRBV12-3/TRBV12-4|TRBJ1-4|few|-|14
TGTGCCAGCAGCTCCGAGGGGTCTAATGAAAAACTGTTTTTT
CASSSEGSNEKLFF
>TRBV10-1|TRBJ1-1|-|TRBD1|17
TGCGCCAGCAGTGAGCCATTCTCACAGGGGGCGAACACTGAAGCTTTCTTT
CASSEPFSQGANTEAFF
>TRBV20-1|TRBJ2-3|few|-|15
TGCAGTGCTAGATCAGGGGCGCAGGGCACAGATACGCAGTATTTT
CSARSGAQGTDTQYF
>TRBV20-1|TRBJ1-2|-|-|16
TGCAGTGCTAGAGATCGGCCAGGACCCTACCCCTATGGCTACACCTTC
CSARDRPGPYPYGYTF
>TRBV4-3|TRBJ2-5|-|-|15
TGCGCCAGCAGCCAAGAGCGGACCCGCCAAGAGACCCAGTACTTC
CASSQERTRQETQYF
>TRBV20-1|TRBJ1-1|-|-|15
TGCAGTGCTAGAGTCAGGGTTAGTTCTGGTGGTGAAGCTTTCTTT
CSARVRVSSGGEAFF
>TRBV19|TRBJ1-4|-|-|11
TGTGCCAGTAAGGAGGGGCGAAGACTGTTTTTT
CASKEGRRLFF
>TRBV4-1|TRBJ2-1|many|-|19
TGCGCCAGCAGCCAACACCACCCAAAGACAGGCCCGACCTACAATGAGCAGTTCTTC
CASSQHHPKTGPTYNEQFF
>TRBV2|TRBJ2-1|-|-|14
TGTGCCAGCAGTGAGCAGGGGGGGTACAATGAGCAGTTCTTC
CASSEQGGYNEQFF
>TRBV9|TRBJ2-1|many|TRBD2|15
TGTGCCAGCAGCGGAATGGGGGGGTCCTACAATGAGCAGTTCTTC
CASSGMGGSYNEQFF
>TRBV6-2/TRBV6-3|TRBJ2-7|many|-|11
TGTGCCAGCGGCATCGCGTACGAGCAGTACTTC
CASGIAYEQYF
>TRBV20-1|TRBJ1-2|many|-|12
TGCAGTGCTAGAGAGGCCCTTTATGGCTACACCTTC
CSAREALYGYTF
>TRBV6-5|TRBJ2-4|-|TRBD2|15
TGTGCCAGCAGTAGCGGGGGGGCCGACAAAAACATTCAGTACTTC
CASSSGGADKNIQYF
>TRBV2|TRBJ1-2|few|TRBD1|12
TGTGCCAGCAGTAGGACAGGGGACGGCTACACCTTC
CASSRTGDGYTF
>TRBV10-3|TRBJ2-3|few|-|14
TGTGCCATCAAAGGGGGGGCTGGCACAGATACGCAGTATTTT
CAIKGGAGTDTQYF
>TRBV2|TRBJ2-3|few|-|13
TGTGCCAGCAGGTATTTGGCAGCCGGTCCGCAGTATTTT
CASRYLAAGPQYF
>TRBV7-2|TRBJ1-5|few|-|15
TGTGCCAGCAGCCCGTCGGCGGGGGTCAATCAGCCCCAGCATTTT
CASSPSAGVNQPQHF
>TRBV6-6|TRBJ2-1|few|-|15
TGTGCCAGCAGTTACCCCCGGGACCTATACAATGAGCAGTTCTTC
CASSYPRDLYNEQFF
>TRBV4-2|TRBJ1-1|many|-|14
TGTGCCAGCAGCCAAGATCGGGTTTGGACTGAAGCTTTCTTT
CASSQDRVWTEAFF
>TRBV7-2|TRBJ2-5|-|-|15
TGTGCCAGCAGTTTAGACCGATGGGGTCAAGAGACCCAGTACTTC
CASSLDRWGQETQYF
>TRBV5-1|TRBJ1-5|many|-|15
TGCGCCAGCAGCCCCGGGGCAGATAGCAATCAGCCCCAGCATTTT
CASSPGADSNQPQHF
>TRBV29-1|TRBJ2-5|few|-|14
TGCAGCTCCCGTCTGACACCCAGACAAGAGACCCAGTACTTC
CSSRLTPRQETQYF
>TRBV4-3|TRBJ2-7|few|TRBD2|14
TGCGCCAGCAGCCAGGCGGGGGGAAACTACGAGCAGTACTTC
CASSQAGGNYEQYF
>TRBV7-2|TRBJ2-3|few|-|14
TGTGCCAGCAGCTCCTCTGCTGGTCCAGATACGCAGTATTTT
CASSSSAGPDTQYF
>TRBV7-9|TRBJ2-6|many|-|17
TGTGCCAGCAGCTTAGGGCACTCCTTCTCTGGGGCCAACGTCCTGACTTTC
CASSLGHSFSGANVLTF
>TRBV7-8|TRBJ1-4|-|-|16
TGTGCCAGCAGCCCTCCGGGACCTACCATGAGGGAAAAACTGTTTTTT
CASSPPGPTMREKLFF
>TRBV4-2|TRBJ2-1|many|-|14
TGTGCCAGCAGCCAAGTCGCAACGATCAATGAGCAGTTCTTC
CASSQVATINEQFF
>TRBV5-1|TRBJ2-5|few|-|11
TGCGCCAGCAGTGGGGAAGAGACCCAGTACTTC
CASSGEETQYF
>TRBV15|TRBJ1-1|-|-|21
TGTGCCACCAGCAGAGAGGCTTTAGGGTCCGGGGCTTCTAGGGGGAACACTGAAGCTTTCTTT
CATSREALGSGASRGNTEAFF
>TRBV10-3|TRBJ2-7|-|TRBD1|14
TGTGCCATCAACCCGACAGGGGGCAGGTACGAGCAGTACTTC
CAINPTGGRYEQYF
>TRBV7-2|TRBJ2-5|few|TRBD2|18
TGTGCCAGCAGTCCCCAGGGGCCGGGACTAGCGGTCCAAGAGACCCAGTACTTC
CASSPQGPGLAVQETQYF
>TRBV10-3|TRBJ2-6|-|-|15
TGTGCCATCAGGCCGGGCCTTTCTGGGGCCAACGTCCTGACTTTC
CAIRPGLSGANVLTF
>TRBV29-1|TRBJ2-5|few|TRBD1|12
TGCAGCGTTGGACAGGGCCGGGAGACCCAGTACTTC
CSVGQGRETQYF